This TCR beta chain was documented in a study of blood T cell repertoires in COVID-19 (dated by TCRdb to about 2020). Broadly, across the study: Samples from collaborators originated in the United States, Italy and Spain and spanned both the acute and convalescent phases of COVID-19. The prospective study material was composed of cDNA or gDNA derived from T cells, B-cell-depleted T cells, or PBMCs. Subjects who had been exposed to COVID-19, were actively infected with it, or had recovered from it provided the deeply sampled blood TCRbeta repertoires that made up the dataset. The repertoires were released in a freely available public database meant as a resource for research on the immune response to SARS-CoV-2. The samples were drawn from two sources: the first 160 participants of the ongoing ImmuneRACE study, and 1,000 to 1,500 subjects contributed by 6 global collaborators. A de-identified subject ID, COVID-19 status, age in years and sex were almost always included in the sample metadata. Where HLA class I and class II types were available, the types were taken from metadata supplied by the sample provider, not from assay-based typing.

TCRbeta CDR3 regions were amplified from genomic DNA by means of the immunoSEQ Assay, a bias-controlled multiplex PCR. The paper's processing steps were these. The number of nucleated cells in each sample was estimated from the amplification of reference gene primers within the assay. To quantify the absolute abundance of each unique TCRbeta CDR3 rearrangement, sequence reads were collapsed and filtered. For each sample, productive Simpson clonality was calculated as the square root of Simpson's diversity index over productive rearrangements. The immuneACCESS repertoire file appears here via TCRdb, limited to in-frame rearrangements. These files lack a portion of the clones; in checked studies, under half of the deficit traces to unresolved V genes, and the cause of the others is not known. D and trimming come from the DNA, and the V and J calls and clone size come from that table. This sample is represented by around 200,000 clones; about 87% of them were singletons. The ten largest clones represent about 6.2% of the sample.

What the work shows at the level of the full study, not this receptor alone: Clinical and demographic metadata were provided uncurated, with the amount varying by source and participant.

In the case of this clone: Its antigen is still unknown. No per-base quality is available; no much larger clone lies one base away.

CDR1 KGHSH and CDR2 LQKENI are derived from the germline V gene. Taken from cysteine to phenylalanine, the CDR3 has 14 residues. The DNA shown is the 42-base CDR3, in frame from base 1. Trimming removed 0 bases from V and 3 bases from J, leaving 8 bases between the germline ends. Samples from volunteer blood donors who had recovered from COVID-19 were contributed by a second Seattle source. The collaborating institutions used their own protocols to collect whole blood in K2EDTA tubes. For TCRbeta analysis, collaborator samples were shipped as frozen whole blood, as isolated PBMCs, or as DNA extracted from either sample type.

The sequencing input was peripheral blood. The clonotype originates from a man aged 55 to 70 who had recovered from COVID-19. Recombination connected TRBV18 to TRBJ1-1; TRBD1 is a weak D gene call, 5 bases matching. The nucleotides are TGTGCCAGCTCACCACCGTCCAGGGACACTGAAGCTTTCTTT. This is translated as CASSPPSRDTEAFF.